The present entry profiles one TCR beta chain with its context. The length of the CDR3 is 15 residues. The V gene lost 1 base and the J gene lost 6 bases, with 13 bases spanning the gap. The germline V gene has CDR1 SGHTA and CDR2 FQGNSA. Authors' methods: Estimates of nucleated cell counts were drawn from the amplification of reference gene primers. Sequenced by immunoSEQ multiplex PCR; TCRdb stores in-frame clones only, minus some. V and J calls and clone size come straight from that table; D and trimming were deduced from the DNA. The sample includes some 160,000 clones, around 85% of them seen just once. This entry comes from a study of blood T cell repertoires in COVID-19. Study information: Samples came from the United States, Italy and Spain, spanning acute and convalescent COVID-19. Sample material is recorded as cDNA or gDNA derived from T cells, B-cell-depleted T cells, or PBMCs.

This clonotype originated in a woman in her 70s with acute or convalescent COVID-19. This chain joins TRBV7-2 and TRBJ1-5, with D possibly matching TRBD1 (6 bases). Sequencing was performed on peripheral blood. The CDR3 sequence is CASSLGGLNSQPQHF. The CDR3 DNA sequence: TGTGCCAGCAGCTTAGGGGGGCTGAACAGTCAGCCCCAGCATTTT.